These 10 T cell receptor beta chains were all obtained from the same sample, sequenced in a study of blood T cell repertoires in COVID-19. Clones were sequenced by immunoSEQ multiplex PCR, and TCRdb holds only the in-frame ones, with some missing. This table holds roughly 150,000 clones, roughly 80% found once. The sequenced sample was peripheral blood. The receptor source for this set is a man in his fifties or sixties with active or convalescent COVID-19.

V usage is TRBV7-6 and J usage is TRBJ1-4, with a possible D match to TRBD1 (6 bases). Trimming cost V 5 bases and J 8 bases, with 12 bases left between them. Looked up from germline, CDR1 is SGHVS and CDR2 is FNYEAQ. The CDR3 length is 13 residues. This CDR3 reads CASSPTGSEKLFF. The CDR3 nucleotides are TGTGCCAGCAGCCCCACAGGGAGCGAAAAACTGTTTTTT.

This chain uses TRBV28 with TRBJ2-7, with 9 positions matching TRBD1. CDR1 and CDR2 from the germline V gene are MDHEN and SYDVKM. The CDR3 runs to 15 residues. V dropped 5 bases and J dropped 3; count of bases not matched to a gene: 8. In nucleotides, the CDR3 is TGTGCCAGCAGTGACGGCCCGGGACAGGGCTACGAGCAGTACTTC. It encodes CASSDGPGQGYEQYF.

The chain recombines TRBV7-2 with TRBJ2-5; D is possibly TRBD2 (5 bases). The CDR3 runs 15 residues. V dropped 1 base and J dropped 5 bases, with 14 bases sitting between them. The germline gives CDR1 SGHTA, CDR2 FQGNSA. The CDR3 DNA follows: TGTGCCAGCAGCTTAGTTCCGGGAAGTTGGGAGACCCAGTACTTC. It yields the protein CASSLVPGSWETQYF.

This chain links TRBV6-6 with TRBJ1-5; D not resolved. V dropped 3 bases and J dropped 3 bases, with 12 bases sitting between them. The CDR3 totals 15 residues. The germline CDR1 and CDR2 sequences are MNHNY and SVGAGI (reference sequence). The CDR3 reads CASSYTAGNNQPQHF. The CDR3 DNA sequence: TGTGCCAGCAGTTATACCGCAGGAAACAATCAGCCCCAGCATTTT.

This chain connects TRBV27 to TRBJ2-1, with TRBD1 matching 7 bases. This CDR3 is 16 amino acids long. V lost 8 bases to trimming and J lost 0 bases; unmatched junction nucleotides: 10. The germline V gene encodes CDR1 MNHEY and CDR2 SMNVEV (reference sequence). CDR3 DNA sequence: TGTGCCAGCCTAACCAAACAGGGGCGCTCCTACAATGAGCAGTTCTTC. Its protein is CASLTKQGRSYNEQFF.

This clone has just a few counts. This chain links TRBV4-2 with TRBJ2-3; D is perhaps TRBD2 (5 bases). V was shortened by 1 base and J by 0 bases, with 8 bases between the two germline ends. CDR1 and CDR2 (germline): LGHNA, YNFKEQ. This CDR3 has 15 residues. The CDR3 here is CASSQGAGSTDTQYF. CDR3 DNA: TGTGCCAGCAGCCAAGGGGCGGGCAGCACAGATACGCAGTATTTT.

This clone appeared once. The rearrangement uses TRBV30 and TRBJ1-1, with TRBD1 as a possible D gene (6 bases). V was shortened by 3 bases and J by 5 bases, with 13 bases between the two germline ends. CDR3 length: 13 amino acids. Looked up from germline, CDR1 is GTSNPN and CDR2 is SVGIG (reference sequence). The CDR3 DNA sequence: TGTGCCTGGAGGGGACAACGAGAGACTGAAGCTTTCTTT. Translating it yields CAWRGQRETEAFF.

V is TRBV9 and J is TRBJ2-7; 8 bases map to TRBD2. This CDR3 comprises 13 residues. Germline V gene lookup returns CDR1 SGDLS and CDR2 YYNGEE. Losses at the gene ends were 2 bases for V and 5 bases for J; bases not matched to a gene: 3. Written as DNA, the CDR3 is TGTGCCAGCAGCGTCGGCGGGAGGAACGAGCAGTACTTC. Residues: CASSVGGRNEQYF.

CDR3 DNA: TGCGCCAGCAGCCTCCGACAGGGGACGGAAAAACTGTTTTTT. It yields the protein CASSLRQGTEKLFF. The chain carries TRBV4-1 and TRBJ1-4; 8 bases line up with TRBD1. V lost 4 bases, J lost 8 bases, and 6 bases stayed unmatched. The CDR3 has 14 residues. Germline V gene lookup returns CDR1 MGHRA and CDR2 YSYEKL.

This chain connects TRBV11-2 to TRBJ2-5; TRBD1 matches at 8 bases. This CDR3 has 15 amino acids. Trimming at V came to 5 bases and at J to 2 bases, leaving 7 bases not matched to a gene. CDR1 SGHAT and CDR2 FQNNGV come from the germline V gene. CDR3 coding DNA: TGTGCCAGCAGCCAAAGGACAGGGAATCAAGAGACCCAGTACTTC. It codes for CASSQRTGNQETQYF.